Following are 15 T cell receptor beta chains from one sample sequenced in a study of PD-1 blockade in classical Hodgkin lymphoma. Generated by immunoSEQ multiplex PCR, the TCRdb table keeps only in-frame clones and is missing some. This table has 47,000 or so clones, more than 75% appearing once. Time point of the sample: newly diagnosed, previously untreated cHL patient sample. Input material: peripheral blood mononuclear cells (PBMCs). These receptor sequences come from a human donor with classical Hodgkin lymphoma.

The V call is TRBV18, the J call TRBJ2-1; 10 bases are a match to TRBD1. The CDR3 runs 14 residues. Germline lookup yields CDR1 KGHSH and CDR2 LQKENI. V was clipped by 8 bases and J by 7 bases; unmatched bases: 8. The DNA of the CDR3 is TGTGCCAGCAAGCGACAGGGGGCCCTGAATGAGCAGTTCTTC. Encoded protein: CASKRQGALNEQFF. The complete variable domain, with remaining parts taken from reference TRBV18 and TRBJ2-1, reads NAGVMQNPRHLVRRRGQEARLRCSPMKGHSHVYWYRQLPEEGLKFMVYLQKENIIDESGMPKERFSAEFPKEGPSILRIQQVVRGDSAAYFCASKRQGALNEQFFGPGTRLTVL.

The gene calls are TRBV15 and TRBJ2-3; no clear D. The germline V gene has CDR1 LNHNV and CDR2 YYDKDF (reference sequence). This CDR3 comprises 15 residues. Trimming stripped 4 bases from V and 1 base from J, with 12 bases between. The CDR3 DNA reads TGTGCCACCAGCATAGGGTCAGTTCGCACAGATACGCAGTATTTT. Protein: CATSIGSVRTDTQYF.

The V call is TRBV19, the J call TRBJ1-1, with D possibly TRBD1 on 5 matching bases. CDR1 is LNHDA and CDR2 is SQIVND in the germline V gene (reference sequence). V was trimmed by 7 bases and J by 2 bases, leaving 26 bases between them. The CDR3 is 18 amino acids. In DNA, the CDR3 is TGTGCCAGTACCCTCATATTCGTCCACCGGGACTCTAACACTGAAGCTTTCTTT. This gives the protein CASTLIFVHRDSNTEAFF.

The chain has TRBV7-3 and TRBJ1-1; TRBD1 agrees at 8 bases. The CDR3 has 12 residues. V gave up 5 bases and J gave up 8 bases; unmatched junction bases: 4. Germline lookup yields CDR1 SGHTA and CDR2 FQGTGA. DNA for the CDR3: TGTGCCAGCAGCCCCGGACAGGGCGAAGCTTTCTTT. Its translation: CASSPGQGEAFF.

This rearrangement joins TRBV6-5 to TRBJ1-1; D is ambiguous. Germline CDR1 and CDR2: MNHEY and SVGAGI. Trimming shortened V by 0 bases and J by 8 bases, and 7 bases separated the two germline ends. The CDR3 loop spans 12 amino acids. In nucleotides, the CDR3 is TGTGCCAGCAGTTACTCGGGCAGAGAAGCTTTCTTT. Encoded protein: CASSYSGREAFF.

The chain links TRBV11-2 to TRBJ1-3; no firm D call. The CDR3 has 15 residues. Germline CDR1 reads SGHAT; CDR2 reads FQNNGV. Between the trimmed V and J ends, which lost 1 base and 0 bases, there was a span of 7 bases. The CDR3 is CASSLVESSGNTIYF. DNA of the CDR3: TGTGCCAGCAGCTTAGTGGAGAGCTCTGGAAACACCATATATTTT. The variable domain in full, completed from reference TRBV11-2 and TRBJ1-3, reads EAGVAQSPRYKIIEKRQSVAFWCNPISGHATLYWYQQILGQGPKLLIQFQNNGVVDDSQLPKDRFSAERLKGVDSTLKIQPAKLEDSAVYLCASSLVESSGNTIYFGEGSWLTVV.

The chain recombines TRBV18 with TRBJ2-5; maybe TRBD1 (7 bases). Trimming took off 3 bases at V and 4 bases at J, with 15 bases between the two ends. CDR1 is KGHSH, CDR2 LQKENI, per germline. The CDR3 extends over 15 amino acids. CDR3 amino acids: CASSPDQGGGETQYF. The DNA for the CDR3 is TGTGCCAGCTCACCGGATCAGGGGGGCGGAGAGACCCAGTACTTC. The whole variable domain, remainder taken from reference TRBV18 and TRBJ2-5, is NAGVMQNPRHLVRRRGQEARLRCSPMKGHSHVYWYRQLPEEGLKFMVYLQKENIIDESGMPKERFSAEFPKEGPSILRIQQVVRGDSAAYFCASSPDQGGGETQYFGPGTRLLVL.

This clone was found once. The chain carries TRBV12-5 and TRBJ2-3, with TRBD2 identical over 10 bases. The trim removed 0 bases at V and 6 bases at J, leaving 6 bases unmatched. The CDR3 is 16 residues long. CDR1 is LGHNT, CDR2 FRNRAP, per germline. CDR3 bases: TGTGCTAGTGGTTTGGTACTAGCGGGAAGGTATGATACGCAGTATTTT. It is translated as CASGLVLAGRYDTQYF.

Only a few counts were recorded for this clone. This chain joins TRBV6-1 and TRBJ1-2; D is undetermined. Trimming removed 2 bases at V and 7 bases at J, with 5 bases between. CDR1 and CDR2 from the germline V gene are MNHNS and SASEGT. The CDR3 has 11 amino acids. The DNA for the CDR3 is TGTGCCAGCAGTGAATTAGGTGGCTACACCTTC. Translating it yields CASSELGGYTF.

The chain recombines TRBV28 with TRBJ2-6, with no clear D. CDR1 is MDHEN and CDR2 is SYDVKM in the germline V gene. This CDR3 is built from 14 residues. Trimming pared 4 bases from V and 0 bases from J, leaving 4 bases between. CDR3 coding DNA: TGTGCCAGCAGTTCGTTCTCTGGGGCCAACGTCCTGACTTTC. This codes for CASSSFSGANVLTF.

CDR3 nucleotide sequence: TGTGCCAGCAGTCCCAGCCAACTACCGAACACTGAAGCTTTCTTT. It codes for CASSPSQLPNTEAFF. The rearrangement uses TRBV27 and TRBJ1-1; D is undetermined. V lost 5 bases and J 1 base, leaving 14 bases between the germline ends. The germline V gene encodes CDR1 MNHEY and CDR2 SMNVEV (reference sequence). This CDR3 contains 15 residues.

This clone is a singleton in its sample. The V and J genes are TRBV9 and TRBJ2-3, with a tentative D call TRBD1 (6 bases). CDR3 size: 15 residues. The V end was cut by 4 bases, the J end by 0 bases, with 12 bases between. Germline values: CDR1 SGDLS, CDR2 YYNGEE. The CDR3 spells CASSIGTTSTDTQYF. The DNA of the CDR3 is TGTGCCAGCAGCATCGGGACAACTAGCACAGATACGCAGTATTTT.

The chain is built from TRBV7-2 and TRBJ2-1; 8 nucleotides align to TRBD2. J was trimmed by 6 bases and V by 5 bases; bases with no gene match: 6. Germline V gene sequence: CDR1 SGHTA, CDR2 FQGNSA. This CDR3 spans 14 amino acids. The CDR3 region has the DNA TGTGCCAGCAGCCAGGGAAGCGGGAGCAATGAGCAGTTCTTC. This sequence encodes CASSQGSGSNEQFF.

The CDR3 DNA sequence: TGTGCCACGTCCGGGAGGGCCGCAGATACGCAGTATTTT. Protein sequence: CATSGRAADTQYF. The V gene is TRBV7-8, the J gene TRBJ2-3; TRBD2 agrees at 8 bases. V lost 10 bases and J lost 4; bases outside the gene matches: 7. CDR3 length: 13 amino acids. Per germline, CDR1 SGHVS and CDR2 FQNEAQ.

CDR3 protein: CASSAEPGGEQYF. As DNA, the CDR3 is TGTGCCAGCAGCGCAGAGCCGGGGGGCGAGCAGTACTTC. The chain is built from TRBV9 and TRBJ2-7, with 7 bases identical to TRBD2. Trimming at V came to 3 bases and at J to 6 bases, leaving 6 bases not matched to a gene. This CDR3 spans 13 amino acids. Germline V gene data show CDR1 as SGDLS and CDR2 as YYNGEE.